This is a list of T cell receptor beta chains from one sample in a study of blood T cell repertoires in COVID-19. Repertoires were generated with immunoSEQ multiplex PCR, while TCRdb's copy carries only in-frame clones and drops some. The sample records fewer than 45,000 clones, roughly 80% being singletons. Sequencing used peripheral blood. These receptor sequences come from a man aged 70 or older with acute or convalescent COVID-19. Both conserved end residues are part of each CDR3. The order of the fields is V gene, clone size, J gene, D gene, CDR3 protein, CDR3 DNA. A D gene is named only where the DNA matches it firmly. Clone sizes are given selectively: once, few, many, or a class where the clone is expanded.

TRBV9,NA,TRBJ1-2,NA,CASSAWTGDYGYTF,TGTGCCAGCAGCGCCTGGACGGGGGATTATGGCTACACCTTC
TRBV19,few,TRBJ1-2,TRBD1,CASRRDSSNYGYTF,TGTGCCAGTAGACGGGACAGCTCGAACTATGGCTACACCTTC
TRBV27,NA,TRBJ1-1,NA,CASSLRGNTEAFF,TGTGCCAGCAGTTTACGGGGGAACACTGAAGCTTTCTTT
TRBV7-2,NA,TRBJ1-2,NA,CASSPNSYGYTF,TGTGCCAGCAGCCCGAACAGTTATGGCTACACCTTC
TRBV18,NA,TRBJ2-5,NA,CASSLGQEQTQYF,TGTGCCAGCTCACTCGGACAAGAACAGACCCAGTACTTC
TRBV7-9,NA,TRBJ1-1,NA,CASSSTGFVAFF,TGTGCCAGCAGTTCCACAGGGTTTGTAGCTTTCTTT
TRBV5-8,NA,TRBJ1-1,NA,CAKFRGSIYTEAFF,TGTGCCAAGTTTAGGGGGTCAATTTACACTGAAGCTTTCTTT
TRBV6-5,NA,TRBJ1-6,NA,CASTRGALGNSPLHF,TGTGCCAGCACCCGGGGGGCGCTGGGGAATTCACCCCTCCACTTT
TRBV3-1/TRBV3-2,NA,TRBJ2-1,TRBD1,CASSFLKTGNNEQFF,TGTGCCAGCAGCTTTCTTAAGACAGGGAACAATGAGCAGTTCTTC
TRBV27,NA,TRBJ2-7,TRBD1,CASRGTGLSYEQYF,TGTGCCAGCAGGGGGACAGGACTTTCTTACGAGCAGTACTTC
TRBV4-3,once,TRBJ2-1,TRBD1,CASSSRRQGAGEQFF,TGCGCCAGCAGTTCGAGGAGACAGGGGGCGGGTGAGCAGTTCTTC
TRBV27,once,TRBJ2-1,TRBD2,CASRMRGGPYNEQFF,TGTGCCAGCCGAATGCGCGGGGGGCCTTACAATGAGCAGTTCTTC
TRBV12-5,NA,TRBJ2-3,TRBD2,CASGLGLAAITDTQYF,TGTGCTAGTGGTTTAGGACTAGCAGCGATCACAGATACGCAGTATTTT
TRBV14,once,TRBJ2-1,NA,CASSLAGVPSYNEQFF,TGTGCCAGCAGCCTAGCAGGGGTTCCCTCCTACAATGAGCAGTTCTTC
TRBV6-5,few,TRBJ1-3,TRBD1,CASRRDRAGNTIYF,TGTGCCAGCAGACGAGACAGGGCCGGAAACACCATATATTTT
TRBV5-6,NA,TRBJ1-1,NA,CASSLIPGLDTEAFF,TGTGCCAGCAGCTTGATCCCAGGCCTGGACACTGAAGCTTTCTTT
TRBV29-1,few,TRBJ2-7,NA,CSVLVSYEQYF,TGCAGCGTTTTAGTCTCCTACGAGCAGTACTTC
TRBV5-4,NA,TRBJ2-3,NA,CASSFPTSTDTQYF,TGTGCCAGCAGCTTCCCTACTAGCACAGATACGCAGTATTTT
TRBV19,few,TRBJ1-2,TRBD1,CASSMSQGVYGYTF,TGTGCCAGTAGTATGAGTCAGGGGGTCTATGGCTACACCTTC
TRBV9,once,TRBJ2-7,TRBD1,CASSAGQGTYEQYF,TGTGCCAGCAGCGCGGGACAGGGGACCTACGAGCAGTACTTC
TRBV5-1,NA,TRBJ1-2,TRBD1,CASSFTGDGYTF,TGCGCCAGCAGCTTTACAGGGGATGGCTACACCTTC
TRBV11-2,NA,TRBJ1-6,NA,CASSGQPYNSPLHF,TGTGCCAGCAGCGGACAGCCCTATAATTCACCCCTCCACTTT
TRBV11-2,NA,TRBJ1-1,NA,CASSPDRMNTEAFF,TGTGCCAGCAGCCCGGACAGAATGAACACTGAAGCTTTCTTT
TRBV6-2/TRBV6-3,NA,TRBJ1-2,NA,CASSPQGPNYGYTF,TGTGCCAGCAGTCCCCAGGGGCCGAACTATGGCTACACCTTC
TRBV4-1,NA,TRBJ1-1,NA,CASSQDGTEAFF,TGCGCCAGCAGCCAAGACGGCACTGAAGCTTTCTTT
TRBV6-1,NA,TRBJ2-7,TRBD1,CASSETGVGEQYF,TGTGCCAGCAGTGAAACAGGGGTGGGGGAGCAGTACTTC
TRBV2,NA,TRBJ1-5,TRBD1,CASSEAGGSSQPQHF,TGTGCCAGCAGTGAAGCAGGGGGCAGTAGTCAGCCCCAGCATTTT
TRBV27,few,TRBJ2-7,NA,CASSSRLLWRQYF,TGTGCCAGCAGTTCTAGACTGCTGTGGAGGCAGTACTTC
TRBV6-5,NA,TRBJ2-3,TRBD1,CASSPTGRPTDTQYF,TGTGCCAGCAGTCCGACAGGGCGCCCCACAGATACGCAGTATTTT
TRBV5-4,NA,TRBJ2-5,TRBD1,CASSSRTGGEETQYF,TGTGCCAGCAGCTCCCGGACAGGGGGCGAAGAGACCCAGTACTTC
TRBV12-3/TRBV12-4,NA,TRBJ1-2,TRBD1,CASSPGQEVGYTF,TGTGCCAGCAGCCCGGGACAGGAGGTTGGCTACACCTTC
TRBV13,NA,TRBJ1-2,NA,CASSLGTGTFGYTF,TGTGCCAGCAGCCTAGGAACAGGGACCTTCGGCTACACCTTC
TRBV5-4,NA,TRBJ1-1,TRBD1,CASSAAGTGHTEAFF,TGTGCCAGCAGCGCGGCCGGGACAGGGCACACTGAAGCTTTCTTT
TRBV19,NA,TRBJ1-2,TRBD1,CASGGTGVRNRYGYTF,TGTGCCAGTGGGGGGACAGGGGTTCGGAACCGCTATGGCTACACCTTC
TRBV24-1,NA,TRBJ1-2,NA,CATSDSKTRGYGYTF,TGTGCCACCAGTGATTCGAAGACAAGGGGCTATGGCTACACCTTC
TRBV19,NA,TRBJ1-3,TRBD1,CASRTTGAGSGNTIYF,TGTGCCAGTAGGACTACAGGGGCCGGCTCTGGAAACACCATATATTTT
TRBV19,once,TRBJ1-1,TRBD1,CASSLQGAAEAFF,TGTGCCAGTAGCCTACAGGGGGCGGCGGAAGCTTTCTTT
TRBV5-1,NA,TRBJ2-3,TRBD1,CASSSGQGADTQYF,TGCGCCAGCAGCTCAGGACAGGGGGCAGATACGCAGTATTTT
TRBV25-1,NA,TRBJ1-5,NA,CASSEKTGGNQPQHF,TGTGCCAGCAGTGAAAAGACAGGAGGCAATCAGCCCCAGCATTTT
TRBV11-2,NA,TRBJ1-5,NA,CASSPGGTHGPQHF,TGTGCCAGCAGCCCGGGGGGAACGCATGGTCCCCAGCATTTT
TRBV7-3,NA,TRBJ2-2,NA,CASSLTLDTGELFF,TGTGCCAGCAGCTTAACCCTTGACACCGGGGAGCTGTTTTTT
TRBV28,NA,TRBJ2-4,NA,CASSLQGAKNIQYF,TGTGCCAGCAGTTTACAGGGGGCCAAAAACATTCAGTACTTC